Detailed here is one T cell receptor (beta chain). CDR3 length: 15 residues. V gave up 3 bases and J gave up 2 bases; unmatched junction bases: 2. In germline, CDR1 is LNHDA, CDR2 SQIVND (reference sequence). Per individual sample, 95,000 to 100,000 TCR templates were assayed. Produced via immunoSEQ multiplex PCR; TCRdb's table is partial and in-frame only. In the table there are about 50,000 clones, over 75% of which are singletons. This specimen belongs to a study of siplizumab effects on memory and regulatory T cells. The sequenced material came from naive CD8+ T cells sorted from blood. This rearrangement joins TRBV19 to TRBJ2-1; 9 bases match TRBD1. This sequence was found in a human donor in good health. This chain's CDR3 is CASSMWTGAYNEQFF. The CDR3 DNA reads TGTGCCAGTAGTATGTGGACAGGGGCCTACAATGAGCAGTTCTTC.